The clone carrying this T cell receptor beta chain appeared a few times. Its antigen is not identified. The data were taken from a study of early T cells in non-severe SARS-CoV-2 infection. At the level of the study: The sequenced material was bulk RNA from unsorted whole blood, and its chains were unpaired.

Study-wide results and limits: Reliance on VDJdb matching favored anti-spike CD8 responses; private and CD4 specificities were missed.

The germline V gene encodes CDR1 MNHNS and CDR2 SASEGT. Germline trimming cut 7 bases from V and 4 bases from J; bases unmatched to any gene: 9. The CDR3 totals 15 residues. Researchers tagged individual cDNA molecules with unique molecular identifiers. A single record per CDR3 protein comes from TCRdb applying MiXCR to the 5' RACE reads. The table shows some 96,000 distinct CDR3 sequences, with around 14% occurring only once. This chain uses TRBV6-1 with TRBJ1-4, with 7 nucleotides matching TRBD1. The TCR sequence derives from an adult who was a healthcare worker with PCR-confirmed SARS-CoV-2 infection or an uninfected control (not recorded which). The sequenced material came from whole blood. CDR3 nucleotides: TGTGCCAGCATAAGGAGACAGGGCCTTAATGAAAAACTGTTTTTT. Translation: CASIRRQGLNEKLFF.